What follows describes a single T cell receptor (beta chain). As yet, its antigen is unknown. Unmatched junction bases numbered 9, after V lost 6 bases and J lost 4 bases. Germline CDR1 MDHEN, CDR2 SYDVKM. The CDR3 is made up of 15 amino acids. These data come from a study of cytomegalovirus exposure and HLA in healthy donors. Study in general: The 100 to 150 validation repertoires, a later analysis reported, used the same platform as the 550 to 700 repertoires from the first cohort. Study-level results: Specific recognition of CMV antigens was confirmed in vitro for three chains (all CMV-associated). A list of approximately 150 TCR beta chains associated with cytomegalovirus was given. Despite most TCR sequences being rare, some public TCRs occurred in many donors.

The method was immunoSEQ multiplex PCR; TCRdb's version includes in-frame clones alone and lacks a portion of them. The table includes approximately 270,000 clones, nearly 90% detected once. The sequence was obtained from a woman between 18 and 29 years old in good health and CMV-seronegative. Sequences were obtained from PBMCs. The chain combines TRBV28 with TRBJ1-2; TRBD1 aligns across 9 bases. The CDR3 spells CASSKQGATTYGYTF. As DNA, the CDR3 is TGTGCCAGCAGCAAACAGGGGGCCACTACCTATGGCTACACCTTC.